This T cell receptor beta chain was sequenced for a study of blood T cells in healthy people across ages. Per sample, extraction of total RNA gave at least 5.5 micrograms in every case. A J-beta primer mix and a sample-barcoded 5' primer were used in a second PCR of roughly 7 to 12 cycles. TCRdb passed the 5' RACE reads through MiXCR, listing each CDR3 protein once. The sample yields hundreds of thousands of distinct CDR3 sequences, approximately 40% seen once. With regard to this clonotype: Antigen: not known.

The V gene's germline CDR1 is DFQATT and CDR2 SNEGSKA (reference sequence). This CDR3 is 16 amino acids long. The V gene lost 4 bases and the J gene lost 5 bases, with 21 bases spanning the gap. Whole-study results and caveats: Higher diversity, along with more naive CD4+ cells, distinguished long-lived donors from aged donors.

Sample: blood. The sequence derives from a man older than 75 in good health. The chain couples TRBV20-1 to TRBJ2-1; possibly TRBD1 or TRBD2 for D (5 bases each). CDR3 nucleotides: TGCAGTGCTACTGGGGGTGTAATCGTGGGAAACAATGAGCAGTTCTTC. It specifies CSATGGVIVGNNEQFF.